This TCR beta chain was recovered during a study of a mutant IDH1 vaccine in newly diagnosed glioma. On the study more broadly: Each patient was administered eight vaccinations, scheduled in weeks 1, 3, 5, 7, 11, 15, 19 and 23. Previous treatment comprised radiotherapy, temozolomide, or both, mostly both. Vaccines were first given 4-6 weeks after radiotherapy alone, or with temozolomide cycles.

Note on this clone: What it binds is not known.

As for time point: week 11, during vaccination. Vaccinated patients received 300 ug of mutant IDH1 20-mer peptide per dose, with topical imiquimod. The assay was immunoSEQ multiplex PCR, and TCRdb's table has in-frame clones only and misses some. The sample lists roughly 110,000 clones, about 90% occurring once. CDR1 and CDR2 from the germline V gene are LNHNV and YYDKDF (reference sequence). There are 12 residues in the CDR3. V shed 1 base and J shed 4 bases, with 5 bases lying between them. The chain recombines TRBV15 with TRBJ2-7; unclear D gene. This TCR derives from a woman between 50 and 59 years old with glioma. The source was PBMCs, collected from a glioma patient whose treatment included an IDH1 peptide vaccine. The CDR3 is CATSRGHYEQYF. The CDR3 DNA sequence: TGTGCCACCAGCAGAGGACATTACGAGCAGTACTTC.